This TCR beta chain stems from a study of blood T cell repertoires in COVID-19. The germline gives CDR1 GTSNPN, CDR2 SVGIG (reference sequence). This CDR3 has 13 amino acids. The junction had 7 bases not matched to a gene; V was cut back by 8 bases and J by 4 bases. This clone has just one count. TCRdb keeps only in-frame clones here, not all; method: immunoSEQ multiplex PCR. Among 250,000 to 300,000 clones listed, 88% were seen once. The genes are TRBV30 and TRBJ1-5, with 8 bases fitting TRBD1. The sample was PBMCs or T cells enriched from blood (not recorded which). This TCR was recovered from a woman in her sixties or seventies in a cohort exposed to, infected with or recovered from COVID-19 (not recorded which). CDR3 bases: TGTGCCGGAGACGGACAGGGAAATCAGCCCCAGCATTTT. This gives the protein CAGDGQGNQPQHF. Together with reference TRBV30 and TRBJ1-5, the CDR3 gives the full variable domain: SQTIHQWPATLVQPVGSPLSLECTVEGTSNPNLYWYRQAAGRGLQLLFYSVGIGQISSEVPQNLSASRPQDRQFILSSKKLLLSDSGFYLCAGDGQGNQPQHFGDGTRLSIL.